This passage covers 2 T cell receptor beta chains from one sample sequenced in a study of chemoradiotherapy in HPV16-positive cancers. This table comes from immunoSEQ multiplex PCR, and its TCRdb copy is limited to in-frame clones, with some not included. The sample yields around 2,300 clones, 87% seen once. The sequencing used tumor tissue, collected from a patient who underwent chemoradiotherapy. The receptors stem from a human donor with HPV-associated anogenital cancer.

In DNA form, the CDR3 reads TGTGCCAGCAGTTACTCGGGGGGAAGGGGTGATACCGAGCAGTACTTC. Translated, it gives CASSYSGGRGDTEQYF. The chain recombines TRBV6-5 with TRBJ2-7; perhaps TRBD2 as D (6 bases). Trimming left V 0 bases short and J 6 bases short, with 18 bases between. The CDR3 has 16 residues. CDR1 is MNHEY and CDR2 is SVGAGI in the germline V gene.

This chain links TRBV27 with TRBJ2-1, with 8 nucleotides matching TRBD1. The CDR3 is 15 residues long. J was trimmed by 6 bases and V by 4 bases; bases with no gene match: 8. Per the germline V gene, CDR1 is MNHEY and CDR2 is SMNVEV (reference sequence). The CDR3 coding sequence is TGTGCCAGCAGTTCTCCACGGACAGGGTCCAATGAGCAGTTCTTC. Translating gives CASSSPRTGSNEQFF.